These 20 T cell receptor beta chains share one sample of origin, sequenced in a study of CD4+ T cells in melanoma (dated by TCRdb to between 2021 and 2022). Library construction relied on the immunoSEQ multiplex PCR assay. TCRdb provides this immuneACCESS table in a form limited to in-frame rearrangements. Some clones are lacking; in checked studies, under half of them reflect an unresolved V gene, and why the rest are absent is not known. The sample table holds under 20,000 clones, of which 83% were seen once. The top ten hold 4% to 5.5% of the sample. The specimen was cells from a culture (not recorded whether cultured in vitro). The receptors were sampled from a human donor with melanoma.

V and J are TRBV7-8 and TRBJ1-1; D uncertain. CDR3 size: 14 residues. Germline V CDR1 and CDR2: SGHVS, FQNEAQ. V was shortened by 5 bases and J by 6 bases, with 16 bases between the two germline ends. CDR3 region: CASSLLSVGAEAFF. CDR3 in DNA: TGTGCCAGCAGCCTATTGTCGGTAGGCGCTGAAGCTTTCTTT.

The rearrangement links TRBV18 to TRBJ2-1, with D possibly being TRBD1 (5 bases). Germline lookup yields CDR1 KGHSH and CDR2 LQKENI. The ends were cut back, 3 bases at V and 8 bases at J, with 17 bases in the middle. The CDR3 extends over 15 amino acids. The CDR3 loop reads CASSPSQRPRDEQFF. The CDR3 nucleotides read TGTGCCAGCTCACCGTCTCAAAGGCCCAGGGATGAGCAGTTCTTC.

This clone has more than one count but fewer than ten. Here the CDR3 reads CASKRGGEETQYF. The CDR3 nucleotides read TGTGCCAGCAAGCGGGGGGGCGAGGAGACCCAGTACTTC. This sequence joins TRBV5-4 and TRBJ2-5, with 10 bases that match TRBD2. V lost 6 bases to trimming and J lost 5 bases; unmatched junction nucleotides: 4. Germline values: CDR1 SGHNT, CDR2 YYREEE (reference sequence). This CDR3 is built from 13 residues.

The chain is built from TRBV10-1 and TRBJ2-2; D is unresolved. CDR1 WNHNN and CDR2 SYGVQD come from the germline V gene (reference sequence). The CDR3 has 17 amino acids. Trimming took 5 bases from V and 3 from J, leaving 19 bases between them. CDR3 region: CASSLNSLGADTGELFF. The CDR3 DNA follows: TGCGCCAGCAGTCTGAACTCGTTGGGTGCGGACACCGGGGAGCTGTTTTTT.

The rearrangement uses TRBV4-1 and TRBJ1-1; perhaps TRBD1 as D (5 bases). The CDR3 covers 14 residues. V was pared by 3 bases and J by 10 bases, with 18 bases between. Germline V lookup: CDR1 MGHRA, CDR2 YSYEKL. CDR3 bases: TGCGCCAGCAGCCAGCGACCGGGACCGTTTACAGCTTTCTTT. The encoded protein is CASSQRPGPFTAFF.

J is TRBJ1-2 and V is TRBV6-5; the D gene is possibly TRBD1 (5 bases). V lost 2 bases, J lost 8 bases, and 9 bases lay in between. Germline-derived CDR1 and CDR2 are MNHEY and SVGAGI. The CDR3 is 12 residues long. The CDR3 spells CASSYRGEGYTF. As DNA, the CDR3 is TGTGCCAGCAGTTACAGGGGAGAGGGCTACACCTTC.

The genes are TRBV30 and TRBJ2-3; D possibly corresponds to TRBD2 (7 bases). Germline V gives CDR1 GTSNPN, CDR2 SVGIG (reference sequence). The germline V and J ends were trimmed by 8 bases and 3 bases, with 21 bases remaining between them. There are 15 residues in the CDR3. CDR3 loop: CAMDVVGGATDTQYF. The CDR3, as DNA: TGTGCCATGGACGTCGTAGGGGGGGCGACAGATACGCAGTATTTT.

V is TRBV9 and J is TRBJ2-1; D could derive from TRBD1 or TRBD2 (5 bases each). Germline V CDR1 and CDR2: SGDLS, YYNGEE. Trimming removed 1 base at V and 12 bases at J, with 14 bases between. This CDR3 has 13 residues. CDR3 sequence: CASSVSPEGWQFF. The DNA of the CDR3 is TGTGCCAGCAGCGTATCCCCCGAGGGGTGGCAGTTCTTC.

V gene TRBV30 combines with J gene TRBJ2-1; D may correspond to TRBD1 or TRBD2 (6 bases each). This CDR3 is built from 15 residues. V was cut by 4 bases and J by 8 bases, with 21 bases left in between. Germline V lookup: CDR1 GTSNPN, CDR2 SVGIG (reference sequence). The CDR3 region is CAWTRGRIRGDEQFF. The CDR3, as DNA: TGTGCCTGGACAAGGGGGAGGATCCGTGGCGATGAGCAGTTCTTC.

This chain joins TRBV4-1 and TRBJ1-2, with TRBD1 matching over 10 bases. Losses at the gene ends were 4 bases for V and 8 bases for J; bases not matched to a gene: 7. The CDR3 is made up of 14 amino acids. Germline V CDR1 and CDR2: MGHRA, YSYEKL. The CDR3: CASSLGTGAKGYTF. CDR3 bases: TGCGCCAGCAGCCTGGGGACAGGGGCTAAAGGCTACACCTTC.

The gene calls are TRBV20-1 and TRBJ2-1; the D is unclear. The V end lost 5 bases, the J end lost 10 bases, and 9 bases lay between the germline ends. Germline lookup yields CDR1 DFQATT and CDR2 SNEGSKA (reference sequence). There are 10 residues in the CDR3. The chain's CDR3 is CSASQTEQFF. The CDR3 DNA follows: TGCAGTGCTTCCCAAACCGAGCAGTTCTTC.

With respect to this clone: Other DNA sequences in this specimen translate into the identical CDR3. This chain uses TRBV2 with TRBJ2-7; D uncertain. V lost 4 bases to trimming and J lost 1 base, with 8 bases between them. This CDR3 has 13 amino acids. CDR1 is SNHLY, CDR2 FYNNEI, per germline. The CDR3 sequence is CASSVPLSYEQYF. The CDR3 region has the DNA TGTGCCAGCAGTGTTCCTCTTTCCTACGAGCAGTACTTC.

Concerning this clone: Other DNA sequences in the sample encode the same CDR3. This chain uses TRBV2 with TRBJ2-3; TRBD2 matches at 10 bases. The CDR3 runs to 15 residues. V lost 8 bases, J lost 2 bases, and 7 bases stayed unmatched. Germline-derived CDR1 and CDR2 are SNHLY and FYNNEI. The CDR3: CASSPGTSVTDTQYF. DNA of the CDR3: TGTGCCAGCTCTCCCGGGACTAGCGTCACAGATACGCAGTATTTT.

The chain employs TRBV10-3 and TRBJ2-4; 11 positions agree with TRBD2. Losses at the gene ends were 0 bases for V and 10 bases for J; bases not matched to a gene: 8. Germline CDR1 is ENHRY and CDR2 is SYGVKD. The CDR3 consists of 16 residues. The CDR3 sequence: CAISESTSGGQGIQYF. In DNA, the CDR3 is TGTGCCATCAGTGAGTCAACTAGCGGGGGCCAAGGGATTCAGTACTTC.

The chain is built from TRBV11-3 and TRBJ2-2; D remains unclear. The length of the CDR3 is 12 residues. Looked up from germline, CDR1 is SGHNT and CDR2 is YENEEA. The V end lost 8 bases, the J end lost 6 bases, and 10 bases lay between the germline ends. The CDR3 DNA is TGTGCCAGCGCAAATCGGGCCGGGGAGCTGTTTTTT. Translated: CASANRAGELFF.

The chain recombines TRBV2 with TRBJ2-3; D is possibly TRBD1 (5 bases). Trimming shortened V by 7 bases and J by 1 base, and 9 bases separated the two germline ends. The CDR3 extends over 13 amino acids. Germline lookup yields CDR1 SNHLY and CDR2 FYNNEI. Written as DNA, the CDR3 is TGTGCCAGCACGTTGGGGCGCACAGATACGCAGTATTTT. It yields the protein CASTLGRTDTQYF.

For the CDR3, the DNA is TGCGCCAGCAGCCCAGGGGACTTGGCAGGGTATGAAAAACTGTTTTTT. Translation gives CASSPGDLAGYEKLFF. The chain has TRBV5-1 and TRBJ1-4; a weak D match, TRBD1 (6 bases). The germline V gene has CDR1 SGHRS and CDR2 YFSETQ. V was clipped by 4 bases and J by 6 bases, with 19 bases between them. CDR3 length: 16 amino acids.

CDR3 amino acids: CASRTGSLYEQYF. DNA for the CDR3: TGCGCCAGCCGGACAGGGTCTCTTTACGAGCAGTACTTC. The J gene is TRBJ2-7, the V gene TRBV10-2; 8 positions match TRBD1. This CDR3 contains 13 residues. With 8 bases clipped from V and 4 bases from J, the junction kept 7 bases outside the gene matches. Germline-derived CDR1 and CDR2 are WSHSY and SAAADI.

The V and J genes are TRBV19 and TRBJ1-5; 8 bases agree with TRBD1. The CDR3 runs 14 residues. Germline CDR1 reads LNHDA; CDR2 reads SQIVND (reference sequence). The V gene end was trimmed by 4 bases and the J gene end by 5 bases; junction bases not matched to a gene: 4. CDR3 amino acids: CASSRDRGYQPQHF. The CDR3 DNA reads TGTGCCAGTAGTAGAGACAGGGGCTATCAGCCCCAGCATTTT.

The chain employs TRBV2 and TRBJ1-4, with 7 bases aligning to TRBD1. Losses at the gene ends were 2 bases for V and 10 bases for J; bases not matched to a gene: 4. Germline V gene sequence: CDR1 SNHLY, CDR2 FYNNEI. The CDR3 has 13 residues. This CDR3 reads CASSEFQGGKLFF. CDR3 nucleotide sequence: TGTGCCAGCAGTGAATTCCAGGGGGGAAAACTGTTTTTT. Drawing the rest from reference TRBV2 and TRBJ1-4, the complete variable domain is EPEVTQTPSHQVTQMGQEVILRCVPISNHLYFYWYRQILGQKVEFLVSFYNNEISEKSEIFDDQFSVERPDGSNFTLKIRSTKLEDSAMYFCASSEFQGGKLFFGSGTQLSVL.